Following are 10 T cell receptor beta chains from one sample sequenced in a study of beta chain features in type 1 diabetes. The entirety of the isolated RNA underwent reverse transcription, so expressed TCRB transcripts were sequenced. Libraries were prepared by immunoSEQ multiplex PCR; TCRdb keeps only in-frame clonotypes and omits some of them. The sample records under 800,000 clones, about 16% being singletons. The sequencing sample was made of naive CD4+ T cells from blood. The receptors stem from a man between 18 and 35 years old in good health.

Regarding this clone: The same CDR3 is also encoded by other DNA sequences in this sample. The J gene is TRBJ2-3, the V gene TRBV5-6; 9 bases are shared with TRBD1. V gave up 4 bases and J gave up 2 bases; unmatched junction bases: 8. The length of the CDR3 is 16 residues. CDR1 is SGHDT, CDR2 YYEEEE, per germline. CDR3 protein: CASSLVDRGLTDTQYF. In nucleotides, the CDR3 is TGTGCCAGCAGCCTGGTGGACAGGGGTCTCACAGATACGCAGTATTTT.

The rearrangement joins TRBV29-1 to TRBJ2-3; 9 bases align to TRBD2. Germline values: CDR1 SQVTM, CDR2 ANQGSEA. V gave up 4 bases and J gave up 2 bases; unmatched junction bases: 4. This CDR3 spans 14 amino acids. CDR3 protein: CSVGVAGDTDTQYF. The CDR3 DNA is TGCAGCGTTGGGGTAGCGGGAGACACAGATACGCAGTATTTT.

The CDR3 protein is CATVRDRGSEQYF. In DNA, the CDR3 is TGTGCCACCGTACGGGACAGGGGAAGCGAGCAGTACTTC. J is TRBJ2-7 and V is TRBV10-3; 10 bases match TRBD1. This CDR3 spans 13 amino acids. Per germline, CDR1 ENHRY and CDR2 SYGVKD. The J segment lost 6 bases and the V segment lost 10 bases, leaving 9 bases of the junction unmatched.

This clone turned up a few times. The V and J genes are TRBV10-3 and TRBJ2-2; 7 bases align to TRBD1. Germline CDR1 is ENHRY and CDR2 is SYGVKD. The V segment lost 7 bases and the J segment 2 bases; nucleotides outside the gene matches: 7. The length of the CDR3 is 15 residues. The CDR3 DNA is TGTGCCATCACCCCGGACAGGCCTAACACCGGGGAGCTGTTTTTT. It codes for CAITPDRPNTGELFF.

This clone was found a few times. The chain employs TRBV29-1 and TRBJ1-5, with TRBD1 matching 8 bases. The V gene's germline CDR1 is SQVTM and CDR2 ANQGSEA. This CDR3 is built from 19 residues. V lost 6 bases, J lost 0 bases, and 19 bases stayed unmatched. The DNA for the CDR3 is TGCAGCGTCGACCCGGCGGGACAGGATAGTCGGCATAGCAATCAGCCCCAGCATTTT. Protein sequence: CSVDPAGQDSRHSNQPQHF.

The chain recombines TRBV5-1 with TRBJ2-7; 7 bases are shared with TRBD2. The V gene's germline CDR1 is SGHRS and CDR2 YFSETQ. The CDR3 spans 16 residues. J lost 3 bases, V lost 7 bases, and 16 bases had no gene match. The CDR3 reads CASHPTGGGGSYEQYF. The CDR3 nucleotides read TGCGCCAGCCACCCTACTGGCGGGGGAGGGAGCTACGAGCAGTACTTC.

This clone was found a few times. CDR3 DNA sequence: TGCGCCAGCAGCTCGGCGACTACTTTCACCGGGGAGCTGTTTTTT. This translates into CASSSATTFTGELFF. The chain recombines TRBV5-1 with TRBJ2-2; D is perhaps TRBD2 (5 bases). The CDR3 has 15 residues. V dropped 3 bases and J dropped 4 bases, with 13 bases sitting between them. The germline CDR1 and CDR2 sequences are SGHRS and YFSETQ.

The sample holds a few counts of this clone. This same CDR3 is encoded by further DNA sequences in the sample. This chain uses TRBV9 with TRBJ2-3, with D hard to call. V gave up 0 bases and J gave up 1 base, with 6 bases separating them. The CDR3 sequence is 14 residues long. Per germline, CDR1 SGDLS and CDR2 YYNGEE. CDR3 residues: CASSVEGGTDTQYF. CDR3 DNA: TGTGCCAGCAGCGTAGAAGGTGGCACAGATACGCAGTATTTT.

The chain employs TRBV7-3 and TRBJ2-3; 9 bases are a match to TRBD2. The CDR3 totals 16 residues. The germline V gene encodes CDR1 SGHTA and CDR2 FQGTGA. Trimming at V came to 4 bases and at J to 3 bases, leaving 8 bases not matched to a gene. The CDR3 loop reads CASSSGALAGTDTQYF. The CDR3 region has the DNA TGTGCCAGCAGCTCGGGGGCCCTAGCGGGGACAGATACGCAGTATTTT.

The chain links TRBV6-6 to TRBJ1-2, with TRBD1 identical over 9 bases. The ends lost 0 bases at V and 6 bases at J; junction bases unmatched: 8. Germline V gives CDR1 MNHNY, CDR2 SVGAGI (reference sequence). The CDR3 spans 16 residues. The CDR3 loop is CASSYSTGTGNNGYTF. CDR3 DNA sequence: TGTGCCAGCAGTTACTCGACTGGGACAGGGAATAATGGCTACACCTTC.